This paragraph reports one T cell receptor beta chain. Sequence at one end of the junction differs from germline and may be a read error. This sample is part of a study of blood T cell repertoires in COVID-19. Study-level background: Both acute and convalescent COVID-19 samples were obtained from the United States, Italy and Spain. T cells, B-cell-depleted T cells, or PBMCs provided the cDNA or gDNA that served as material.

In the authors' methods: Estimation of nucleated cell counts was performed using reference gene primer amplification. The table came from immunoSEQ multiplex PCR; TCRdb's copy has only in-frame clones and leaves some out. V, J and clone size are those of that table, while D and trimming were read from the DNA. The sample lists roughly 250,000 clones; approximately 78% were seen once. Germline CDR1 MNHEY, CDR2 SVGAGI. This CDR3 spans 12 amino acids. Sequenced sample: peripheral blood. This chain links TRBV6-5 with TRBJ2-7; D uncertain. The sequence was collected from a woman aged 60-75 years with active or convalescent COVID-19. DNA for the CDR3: TGTGCCAGCAGCTCTACAGAGTACGGGCAGTACTTC. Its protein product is CASSSTEYGQYF.